This TCR beta chain was retrieved from a study of T cell repertoires in cytomegalovirus infection. The ends lost 5 bases at V and 15 bases at J; junction bases unmatched: 10. Germline V gene sequence: CDR1 SGHTA, CDR2 FQGNSA. The CDR3 length is 13 residues. TCRdb fed the reads into MiXCR, producing one record per CDR3 protein. The sample has under 90,000 distinct CDR3 sequences; around 21% are singletons. This clonotype has ten or more counts. The antigen remains unidentified. The receptor's source is a human donor in good health (CMV status not recorded). Some clones in this sample may be carry-over from other donors' samples. The sequenced material came from PBMCs, sequenced either directly or after in vitro stimulation (not recorded which). The chain employs TRBV7-2 and TRBJ2-3, with 11 bases aligning to TRBD2. In DNA, the CDR3 is TGTGCCAGCAGCGGGGTGGAGGGACTAGCGGCTTATTTT. Its protein is CASSGVEGLAAYF.